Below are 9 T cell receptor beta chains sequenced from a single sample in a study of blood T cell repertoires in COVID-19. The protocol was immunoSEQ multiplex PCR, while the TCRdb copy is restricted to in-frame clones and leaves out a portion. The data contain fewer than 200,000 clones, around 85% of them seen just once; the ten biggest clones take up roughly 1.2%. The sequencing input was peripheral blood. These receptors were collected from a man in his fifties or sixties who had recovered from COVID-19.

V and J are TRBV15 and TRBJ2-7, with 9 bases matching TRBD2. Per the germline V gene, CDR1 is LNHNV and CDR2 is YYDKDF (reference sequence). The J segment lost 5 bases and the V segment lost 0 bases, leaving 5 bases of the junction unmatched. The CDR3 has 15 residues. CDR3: CATSRDRGGANEQYF. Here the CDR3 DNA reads TGTGCCACCAGCAGAGATCGCGGGGGGGCCAACGAGCAGTACTTC.

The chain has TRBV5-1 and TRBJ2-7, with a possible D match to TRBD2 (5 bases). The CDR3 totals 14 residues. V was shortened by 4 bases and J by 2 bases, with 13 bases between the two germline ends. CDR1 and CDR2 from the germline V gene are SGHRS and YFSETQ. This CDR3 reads CASSPTGGPYEQYF. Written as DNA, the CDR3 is TGCGCCAGCAGCCCGACCGGAGGCCCCTACGAGCAGTACTTC.

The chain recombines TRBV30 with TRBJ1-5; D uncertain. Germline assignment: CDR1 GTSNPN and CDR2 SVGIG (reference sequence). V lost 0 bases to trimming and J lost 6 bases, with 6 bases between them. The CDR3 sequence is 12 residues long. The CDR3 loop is CAWSVSVQPQHF. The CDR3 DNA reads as TGTGCCTGGAGTGTATCGGTTCAGCCCCAGCATTTT.

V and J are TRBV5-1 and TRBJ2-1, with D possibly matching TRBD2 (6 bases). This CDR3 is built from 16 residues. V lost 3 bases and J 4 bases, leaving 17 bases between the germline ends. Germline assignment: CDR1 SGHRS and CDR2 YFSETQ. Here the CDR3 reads CASSSGVYGAYNEQFF. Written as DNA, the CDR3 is TGCGCCAGCAGCTCGGGGGTGTACGGGGCGTACAATGAGCAGTTCTTC.

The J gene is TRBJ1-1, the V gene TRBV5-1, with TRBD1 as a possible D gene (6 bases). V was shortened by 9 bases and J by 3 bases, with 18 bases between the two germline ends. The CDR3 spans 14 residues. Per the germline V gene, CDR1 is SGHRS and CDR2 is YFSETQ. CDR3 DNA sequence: TGCGCCACGTCCTTGTCGGACAGCTACACTGAAGCTTTCTTT. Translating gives CATSLSDSYTEAFF.

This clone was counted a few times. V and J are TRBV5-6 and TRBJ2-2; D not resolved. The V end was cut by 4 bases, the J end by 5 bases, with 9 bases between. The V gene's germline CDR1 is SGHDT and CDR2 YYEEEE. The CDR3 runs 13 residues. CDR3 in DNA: TGTGCCAGCAGCATGGACGAGACCGGGGAGCTGTTTTTT. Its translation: CASSMDETGELFF.

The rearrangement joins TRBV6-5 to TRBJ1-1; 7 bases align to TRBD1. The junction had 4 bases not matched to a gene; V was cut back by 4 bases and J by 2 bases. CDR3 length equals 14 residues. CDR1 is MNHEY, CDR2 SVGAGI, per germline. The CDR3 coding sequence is TGTGCCAGCAGTTCCGGGACAGACAACACTGAAGCTTTCTTT. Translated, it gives CASSSGTDNTEAFF.

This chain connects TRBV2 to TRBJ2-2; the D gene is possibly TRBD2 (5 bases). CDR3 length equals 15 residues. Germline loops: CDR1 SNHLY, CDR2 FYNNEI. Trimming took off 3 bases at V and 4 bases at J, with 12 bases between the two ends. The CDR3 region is CASSDLGLTTGELFF. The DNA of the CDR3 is TGTGCCAGCAGTGACCTCGGACTTACCACCGGGGAGCTGTTTTTT.

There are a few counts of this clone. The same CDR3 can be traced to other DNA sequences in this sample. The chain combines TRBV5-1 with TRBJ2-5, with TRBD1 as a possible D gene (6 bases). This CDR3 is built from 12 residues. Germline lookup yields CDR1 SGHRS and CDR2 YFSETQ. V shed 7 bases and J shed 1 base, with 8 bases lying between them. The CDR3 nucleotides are TGCGCCAGCTCGGACAGCCAAGAGACCCAGTACTTC. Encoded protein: CASSDSQETQYF.